These 18 T cell receptor beta chains came from one sample sequenced in a study of T cell repertoires in cytomegalovirus infection. TCRdb re-called the reads with MiXCR, one entry per CDR3 protein. The data hold approximately 140,000 distinct CDR3 sequences, with roughly 9% observed a single time. The source material was PBMCs. These receptors all come from a human donor in good health (CMV status not recorded). Some clones in this sample may be carry-over from other donors' samples.

This clonotype was seen repeatedly, ten times or more. The chain has TRBV7-2 and TRBJ2-7; TRBD1 matches 10 bases. The CDR3 consists of 15 residues. Trimming at V came to 5 bases and at J to 2 bases, leaving 6 bases not matched to a gene. Germline V gene sequence: CDR1 SGHTA, CDR2 FQGNSA. DNA for the CDR3: TGTGCCAGCAGCCCAAGGGGACAGGGGCCCTACGAGCAGTACTTC. Amino acids: CASSPRGQGPYEQYF. Complete variable domain (other parts from reference TRBV7-2 and TRBJ2-7): GAGVSQSPSNKVTEKGKDVELRCDPISGHTALYWYRQSLGQGLEFLIYFQGNSAPDKSGLPSDRFSAERTGGSVSTLTIQRTQQEDSAVYLCASSPRGQGPYEQYFGPGTRLTVT.

This clonotype was seen ten or more times. The chain uses TRBV10-3 and TRBJ1-3; a weak D match, TRBD1 (5 bases). Looked up from germline, CDR1 is ENHRY and CDR2 is SYGVKD. The CDR3 sequence is 12 residues long. V lost 8 bases, J lost 2 bases, and 7 bases lay in between. The CDR3 protein is CAIGTTGNTIYF. CDR3 nucleotides: TGTGCCATCGGGACCACTGGAAACACCATATATTTT.

In this sample, this clonotype turned up many times. This sequence joins TRBV20-1 and TRBJ2-7; D possibly corresponds to TRBD1 (6 bases). The germline V and J ends were trimmed by 8 bases and 2 bases, with 16 bases remaining between them. The CDR3 consists of 13 residues. Per the germline V gene, CDR1 is DFQATT and CDR2 is SNEGSKA (reference sequence). Here the CDR3 reads CSSKGDATYEQYF. CDR3 bases: TGCAGTTCTAAGGGGGACGCTACCTACGAGCAGTACTTC.

This clonotype showed up just a few times. This chain connects TRBV29-1 to TRBJ1-1, with 9 bases fitting TRBD1. This CDR3 has 14 amino acids. J gave up 5 bases and V 6 bases, and 10 bases lay outside the gene matches. Germline CDR1 is SQVTM and CDR2 is ANQGSEA. CDR3 amino acids: CSVGGSDRGTEAFF. In DNA form, the CDR3 reads TGCAGCGTCGGAGGATCGGACAGGGGTACTGAAGCTTTCTTT.

This clonotype was observed many times. The chain employs TRBV12-3 or TRBV12-4 and TRBJ1-3; tentatively, D is TRBD1 (5 bases). V lost 7 bases and J lost 3, with 19 bases in between. The length of the CDR3 is 16 residues. DNA of the CDR3: TGTGCCAGCACCCCTGGGGGTCTAACTTTTGGAAACACCATATATTTT. This encodes CASTPGGLTFGNTIYF.

Only a few counts were recorded for this clonotype. The chain is built from TRBV20-1 and TRBJ2-7, with unresolved D. This CDR3 contains 13 residues. Trimming took 0 bases from V and 5 from J, leaving 11 bases between them. CDR1 and CDR2 from the germline V gene are DFQATT and SNEGSKA (reference sequence). This chain's CDR3 is CSARDGASDEQYF. In DNA form, the CDR3 reads TGCAGTGCTAGAGATGGAGCGTCCGACGAGCAGTACTTC.

This clonotype showed up many times. The chain links TRBV7-2 to TRBJ1-2; D not certain. Germline loops: CDR1 SGHTA, CDR2 FQGNSA. The V end was cut by 6 bases, the J end by 1 base, with 15 bases between. The CDR3 totals 15 residues. The CDR3, as DNA: TGTGCCAGCAGTCGAAGACCTGTTGGTAACTATGGCTACACCTTC. This codes for CASSRRPVGNYGYTF.

This clonotype was found many times. V gene TRBV6-5 combines with J gene TRBJ2-3, with D perhaps TRBD2 (6 bases). There are 15 residues in the CDR3. Germline CDR1 reads MNHEY; CDR2 reads SVGAGI. V shed 0 bases and J shed 3 bases, with 10 bases lying between them. The CDR3 DNA sequence: TGTGCCAGCAGTTACTCCCGGGGGACGACAGATACGCAGTATTTT. This codes for CASSYSRGTTDTQYF.

This clonotype showed up many times. The CDR3 loop is CASSLVRGASTDTQYF. CDR3 in DNA: TGCGCCAGCAGCTTGGTGCGCGGCGCCAGCACAGATACGCAGTATTTT. The V and J genes are TRBV5-1 and TRBJ2-3; D remains unclear. Trimming removed 0 bases from V and 0 bases from J, with 11 bases in between. This CDR3 comprises 16 residues. The germline CDR1 and CDR2 sequences are SGHRS and YFSETQ.

This clonotype appeared many times. The chain is built from TRBV2 and TRBJ1-2; tentative D call: TRBD1 (6 bases). V was cut by 5 bases and J by 7 bases, with 14 bases left in between. The CDR3 consists of 13 residues. CDR1 and CDR2 (germline): SNHLY, FYNNEI. CDR3 protein: CASSQQGGSGYTF. The CDR3 DNA reads TGTGCCAGCAGTCAACAGGGAGGAAGTGGCTACACCTTC.

About this clonotype itself: No DNA is shown, since the ends of the CDR3 on it are uncertain; the CDR3 is the one TCRdb lists. The chain links TRBV6-2 or TRBV6-3 to TRBJ2-7. Germline V lookup: CDR1 MNHEY, CDR2 SVGEGT. The CDR3 is 15 amino acids in total, end residues counted. Here the CDR3 reads CASSSSTGGSYEQYF.

V usage is TRBV20-1 and J usage is TRBJ2-7; 10 bases match TRBD1. Germline-derived CDR1 and CDR2 are DFQATT and SNEGSKA (reference sequence). V was pared by 2 bases and J by 5 bases, with 9 bases of the junction left unmatched. CDR3 length: 15 residues. CDR3 residues: CSARPTGGDFDEQYF. Here the CDR3 DNA reads TGCAGTGCTAGACCGACAGGGGGCGATTTCGACGAGCAGTACTTC.

This clonotype was picked up many times. In DNA, the CDR3 is TGTGCCAGCAGTTCCAGAACTAGCCGGTACTACAATGAGCAGTTCTTC. Amino acid sequence: CASSSRTSRYYNEQFF. V and J are TRBV28 and TRBJ2-1; tentatively, D is TRBD2 (6 bases). Germline lookup yields CDR1 MDHEN and CDR2 SYDVKM. This CDR3 is 16 amino acids long. Trimming shortened V by 4 bases and J by 3 bases, and 16 bases separated the two germline ends.

This clonotype was counted many times. This chain connects TRBV29-1 to TRBJ1-2; no clear D gene. The germline CDR1 and CDR2 sequences are SQVTM and ANQGSEA. This CDR3 spans 11 amino acids. V was trimmed by 3 bases and J by 4 bases, leaving 6 bases between them. Written as DNA, the CDR3 is TGCAGCGTTGAGCCAGCCTATGGCTACACCTTC. As protein: CSVEPAYGYTF.

This clonotype appeared many times. The chain employs TRBV2 and TRBJ1-1, with a weak D call TRBD1 (5 bases). V was pared by 5 bases and J by 3 bases, with 10 bases between. Germline values: CDR1 SNHLY, CDR2 FYNNEI. CDR3 size: 13 residues. The CDR3 DNA is TGTGCCAGCAGTACAGACAGCTACACTGAAGCTTTCTTT. It codes for CASSTDSYTEAFF.

This clonotype was counted ten times or more. The chain uses TRBV7-2 and TRBJ2-5, with 11 bases lining up with TRBD2. V dropped 1 base and J dropped 2; count of bases not matched to a gene: 3. This CDR3 contains 16 residues. Looked up from germline, CDR1 is SGHTA and CDR2 is FQGNSA. CDR3 amino acids: CASSLGGLAAQETQYF. The CDR3 DNA sequence: TGTGCCAGCAGCTTAGGGGGACTAGCGGCACAAGAGACCCAGTACTTC.

V is TRBV13 and J is TRBJ2-1, with D perhaps given as TRBD1 or TRBD2 (6 bases each). Germline CDR1 and CDR2: PRHDT and FYEKMQ (reference sequence). The CDR3 contains 15 residues. V shed 3 bases and J shed 4 bases, with 13 bases lying between them. Here the CDR3 DNA reads TGTGCCAGCAGCTTTGGGGGCGGGGAGTACAATGAGCAGTTCTTC. Residues: CASSFGGGEYNEQFF.

This clonotype was found many times. This rearrangement joins TRBV28 to TRBJ1-2; TRBD1 is a possible D gene (5 bases). CDR3 size: 14 residues. Trimming stripped 4 bases from V and 4 bases from J, with 13 bases between. Germline V gene sequence: CDR1 MDHEN, CDR2 SYDVKM. The DNA of the CDR3 is TGTGCCAGCAGTTCATCCGGGACTACCTATGGCTACACCTTC. Protein sequence: CASSSSGTTYGYTF.